What follows are 29 T cell receptor beta chains derived from one specimen sequenced in a study of OX40 agonist ivuxolimab in advanced cancers. The assay was immunoSEQ multiplex PCR, and TCRdb's table has in-frame clones only and misses some. The repertoire holds about 33,000 clones, 84% seen once, with approximately 21% in the top ten. The input for sequencing was CD4+ or CD8+ T cells sorted from blood, taken in a trial of the OX40 agonist ivuxolimab. The receptors were sampled from an adult with an advanced solid tumor such as melanoma, head and neck, liver or kidney cancer.

The gene calls are TRBV11-2 and TRBJ2-7; 7 bases fit TRBD1. Germline V CDR1 and CDR2: SGHAT, FQNNGV. V was pared by 1 base and J by 5 bases, with 5 bases of the junction left unmatched. The CDR3 runs to 14 residues. CDR3 nucleotide sequence: TGTGCCAGCAGCTTAGGAGGGGGCCTTCACGAGCAGTACTTC. This sequence encodes CASSLGGGLHEQYF.

The V and J genes are TRBV27 and TRBJ2-1; 8 bases are a match to TRBD2. The CDR3 is 14 residues long. Germline V gives CDR1 MNHEY, CDR2 SMNVEV (reference sequence). Germline trimming cut 0 bases from V and 8 bases from J; bases unmatched to any gene: 3. The CDR3 DNA reads TGTGCCAGCAGTTTATCAGCGGGAGTGGATGAGCAGTTCTTC. Translation gives CASSLSAGVDEQFF.

The chain recombines TRBV6-5 with TRBJ2-6; D not certain. The V and J ends lost 4 bases and 4 bases respectively, with 8 bases between them. CDR3 length: 14 residues. Germline CDR1 MNHEY, CDR2 SVGAGI. CDR3 residues: CASSLGYGANVLTF. CDR3 in DNA: TGTGCCAGCAGTTTAGGGTACGGGGCCAACGTCCTGACTTTC.

The chain links TRBV5-4 to TRBJ1-3; the D is unclear. V lost 2 bases, J lost 0 bases, and 9 bases lay in between. The CDR3 totals 15 residues. Germline assignment: CDR1 SGHNT and CDR2 YYREEE (reference sequence). The CDR3 here is CASSFGLPSGNTIYF. DNA for the CDR3: TGTGCCAGCAGCTTCGGCCTTCCCTCTGGAAACACCATATATTTT.

This clone was seen only a few times. The chain links TRBV19 to TRBJ1-1; D is uncertain. V shed 3 bases and J shed 0 bases, with 5 bases lying between them. The CDR3 spans 13 residues. Germline assignment: CDR1 LNHDA and CDR2 SQIVND (reference sequence). The CDR3 loop is CASSMILNTEAFF. The CDR3 coding sequence is TGTGCCAGTAGTATGATACTGAACACTGAAGCTTTCTTT. The full variable domain, completed using reference TRBV19 and TRBJ1-1, is DGGITQSPKYLFRKEGQNVTLSCEQNLNHDAMYWYRQDPGQGLRLIYYSQIVNDFQKGDIAEGYSVSREKKESFPLTVTSAQKNPTAFYLCASSMILNTEAFFGQGTRLTVV.

The chain joins TRBV27 to TRBJ2-1; 8 nucleotides line up with TRBD2. The ends lost 4 bases at V and 11 bases at J; junction bases unmatched: 7. This CDR3 is 13 amino acids long. The germline V gene has CDR1 MNHEY and CDR2 SMNVEV (reference sequence). CDR3 loop: CASSSRGGTKQFF. The CDR3 nucleotides read TGTGCCAGCAGTTCCCGGGGGGGGACAAAGCAGTTCTTC.

This clone has only one observation. The V call is TRBV13, the J call TRBJ2-7, with 9 bases aligning to TRBD1. The ends lost 0 bases at V and 3 bases at J; junction bases unmatched: 3. The CDR3 contains 15 residues. The germline V gene encodes CDR1 PRHDT and CDR2 FYEKMQ (reference sequence). This chain's CDR3 is CASSLGGGQGYEQYF. For the CDR3, the DNA is TGTGCCAGCAGCTTAGGAGGGGGACAGGGCTACGAGCAGTACTTC.

The sample holds a few counts of this clone. The rearrangement uses TRBV7-9 and TRBJ2-1, with 9 bases matching TRBD1. The CDR3 is 16 residues long. V shed 3 bases, J shed 6 bases, and the junction held 9 bases outside the gene matches. The germline V gene encodes CDR1 SEHNR and CDR2 FQNEAQ (reference sequence). CDR3 DNA sequence: TGTGCCAGCAGCTTCTCTGGGGACAGGGTCTTCAATGAGCAGTTCTTC. It translates to CASSFSGDRVFNEQFF. The full variable domain, in which reference TRBV7-9 and TRBJ2-1 provide the parts outside the CDR3, is DTGVSQNPRHKITKRGQNVTFRCDPISEHNRLYWYRQTLGQGPEFLTYFQNEAQLEKSRLLSDRFSAERPKGSFSTLEIQRTEQGDSAMYLCASSFSGDRVFNEQFFGPGTRLTVL.

CDR3 coding DNA: TGTGCCAGCAGCCTTGATCGACAGGGGGGATATGGCTACACCTTC. Encoded protein: CASSLDRQGGYGYTF. The chain carries TRBV14 and TRBJ1-2; 9 nucleotides line up with TRBD1. CDR1 and CDR2 (germline): SGHDN, FVKESK. The CDR3 totals 15 residues. With V trimmed by 4 bases and J by 5 bases, 8 bases remained unmatched.

The chain links TRBV28 to TRBJ2-2, with D possibly being TRBD2 (6 bases). The CDR3 totals 16 residues. V was cut by 2 bases and J by 6 bases, with 16 bases left in between. CDR1 and CDR2 from the germline V gene are MDHEN and SYDVKM. CDR3 nucleotides: TGTGCCAGCAGTTTAGGTGTGGGAGGTCGTTCCGGGGAGCTGTTTTTT. The encoded protein is CASSLGVGGRSGELFF.

This clone occurred once. J is TRBJ2-4 and V is TRBV7-9, with 7 bases fitting TRBD1. This CDR3 is 17 amino acids long. Germline values: CDR1 SEHNR, CDR2 FQNEAQ (reference sequence). The ends lost 5 bases at V and 2 bases at J; junction bases unmatched: 12. CDR3 loop: CASSPRQGRATKNIQYF. CDR3 nucleotides: TGTGCCAGCAGCCCTAGACAGGGTCGTGCGACCAAAAACATTCAGTACTTC.

On this clone: An end of the junction does not agree with germline; a read error may underlie this. J is TRBJ2-1 and V is TRBV9; D gene unclear. CDR3 size: 12 residues. CDR1 is SGDLS, CDR2 YYNGEE, per germline. The CDR3 sequence: CASGVNYNEQFF. CDR3 DNA sequence: TGTGCCAGCGGCGTAAACTACAATGAGCAGTTCTTC.

Here the CDR3 reads CASSPYPSGGWGADTQYF. In DNA, the CDR3 is TGTGCCAGCAGTCCCTACCCTAGCGGGGGGTGGGGCGCAGATACGCAGTATTTT. This rearrangement joins TRBV28 to TRBJ2-3; 11 bases agree with TRBD2. Germline CDR1 and CDR2: MDHEN and SYDVKM. Losses at the gene ends were 5 bases for V and 4 bases for J; bases not matched to a gene: 14. The CDR3 has 18 amino acids.

V usage is TRBV19 and J usage is TRBJ2-3, with a tentative D call TRBD2 (6 bases). There are 18 residues in the CDR3. V was cut by 4 bases and J by 0 bases, with 20 bases left in between. The germline V gene encodes CDR1 LNHDA and CDR2 SQIVND (reference sequence). DNA for the CDR3: TGTGCCAGTAGTAGAGGTGTTTTTAGTGGAGGGAGCACAGATACGCAGTATTTT. Translated: CASSRGVFSGGSTDTQYF.

The chain couples TRBV7-9 to TRBJ2-1; D uncertain. The V and J ends lost 2 bases and 1 base respectively, with 6 bases between them. The CDR3 extends over 14 amino acids. From germline, CDR1 is SEHNR and CDR2 FQNEAQ (reference sequence). CDR3 in DNA: TGTGCCAGCAGCTTAATTGTGTCCTACAATGAGCAGTTCTTC. Translated, it gives CASSLIVSYNEQFF.

The chain recombines TRBV9 with TRBJ2-7; D possibly corresponds to TRBD2 (6 bases). Germline V gives CDR1 SGDLS, CDR2 YYNGEE. The CDR3 sequence is 14 residues long. V was shortened by 3 bases and J by 4 bases, with 14 bases between the two germline ends. This CDR3 is CASSAGGLGYEQYF. The CDR3 nucleotides read TGTGCCAGCAGCGCAGGAGGGCTTGGGTACGAGCAGTACTTC.

This clone showed up just once. This chain uses TRBV19 with TRBJ1-1; 9 nucleotides line up with TRBD1. This CDR3 has 15 amino acids. After removal of 4 bases from V and 3 bases from J, the junction contained 6 bases not matched to a gene. Germline values: CDR1 LNHDA, CDR2 SQIVND (reference sequence). CDR3 sequence reads: CASSTDRGGDTEAFF. The DNA of the CDR3 is TGTGCCAGTAGTACGGACAGGGGAGGAGACACTGAAGCTTTCTTT.

J is TRBJ2-7 and V is TRBV30, with 7 positions matching TRBD1. The CDR3 runs 13 residues. With V trimmed by 3 bases and J by 3 bases, 5 bases remained unmatched. Germline V gene data show CDR1 as GTSNPN and CDR2 as SVGIG (reference sequence). CDR3 nucleotides: TGTGCCTGGAGACCCCAGGGGGACTACGAGCAGTACTTC. Protein sequence: CAWRPQGDYEQYF.

This clone was found once. This chain connects TRBV9 to TRBJ1-1; D possibly corresponds to TRBD1 (6 bases). V was clipped by 4 bases and J by 1 base, with 11 bases between them. The CDR3 contains 14 residues. Germline assignment: CDR1 SGDLS and CDR2 YYNGEE. The CDR3: CASSSGTQNTEAFF. The CDR3 DNA is TGTGCCAGCAGCTCCGGGACACAGAACACTGAAGCTTTCTTT.

This chain uses TRBV5-1 with TRBJ2-7; D is uncertain. Trimming pared 2 bases from V and 4 bases from J, leaving 10 bases between. The CDR3 runs 13 residues. The germline V gene has CDR1 SGHRS and CDR2 YFSETQ. CDR3 protein: CASSFSYQYEQYF. CDR3 coding DNA: TGCGCCAGCAGCTTTTCTTACCAATACGAGCAGTACTTC.

The gene calls are TRBV28 and TRBJ2-1, with D perhaps matching TRBD1 (5 bases). CDR3 length: 13 residues. Trimming shortened V by 5 bases and J by 7 bases, and 12 bases separated the two germline ends. The germline V gene encodes CDR1 MDHEN and CDR2 SYDVKM. CDR3 in amino acids: CASSRWGRNEQFF. CDR3 in DNA: TGTGCCAGCAGTCGATGGGGCCGGAATGAGCAGTTCTTC.

A note on this clone: At one end the junction does not follow the germline gene, possibly because of a read error. This rearrangement joins TRBV2 to TRBJ2-7, with D uncertain. The CDR3 extends over 10 amino acids. Per the germline V gene, CDR1 is SNHLY and CDR2 is FYNNEI. The CDR3 spells CASETYQQYF. DNA for the CDR3: TGTGCCAGCGAAACCTACCAGCAGTACTTC.

The chain employs TRBV6-4 and TRBJ2-1, with 9 bases fitting TRBD2. Germline values: CDR1 MRHNA, CDR2 SNTAGT. The CDR3 loop spans 13 amino acids. The V gene end was trimmed by 5 bases and the J gene end by 10 bases; junction bases not matched to a gene: 6. CDR3 nucleotide sequence: TGTGCCAGCAGTCCTAGCGGGGAGGGAGAGCAGTTCTTC. Its protein is CASSPSGEGEQFF.

The gene calls are TRBV30 and TRBJ2-7, with 11 bases lining up with TRBD2. The length of the CDR3 is 17 residues. After removal of 0 bases from V and 3 bases from J, the junction contained 10 bases not matched to a gene. Looked up from germline, CDR1 is GTSNPN and CDR2 is SVGIG (reference sequence). The CDR3 is CAWSVGSLAGGLYEQYF. As DNA, the CDR3 is TGTGCCTGGAGTGTAGGGTCCCTAGCGGGGGGACTCTACGAGCAGTACTTC.

CDR3 DNA: TGCAGCGTTGAATACGAGTCTTTGGGCACTGAAGCTTTCTTT. It translates to CSVEYESLGTEAFF. The V call is TRBV29-1, the J call TRBJ1-1; D gene unclear. The germline V and J ends were trimmed by 2 bases and 4 bases, with 14 bases remaining between them. The CDR3 contains 14 residues. Germline values: CDR1 SQVTM, CDR2 ANQGSEA.

V gene TRBV10-2 combines with J gene TRBJ1-1; 7 bases are shared with TRBD1. From germline, CDR1 is WSHSY and CDR2 SAAADI. The length of the CDR3 is 13 residues. V dropped 10 bases and J dropped 1; count of bases not matched to a gene: 6. The CDR3 protein is CATSQGENTEAFF. CDR3 DNA sequence: TGCGCCACCTCCCAGGGGGAGAACACTGAAGCTTTCTTT.

This clone appeared a single time. The V gene is TRBV9, the J gene TRBJ1-6; 9 positions agree with TRBD1. V lost 3 bases, J lost 8 bases, and 6 bases stayed unmatched. Germline V gene data show CDR1 as SGDLS and CDR2 as YYNGEE. This CDR3 region has 15 residues. The CDR3 coding sequence is TGTGCCAGCAGCGCCTCCGGGACAGGGCATTCACCCCTCCACTTT. Amino acid sequence: CASSASGTGHSPLHF.

This chain links TRBV28 with TRBJ1-1; 8 bases align to TRBD1. V was clipped by 3 bases and J by 1 base; unmatched bases: 4. Germline values: CDR1 MDHEN, CDR2 SYDVKM. The CDR3 contains 15 residues. Written as DNA, the CDR3 is TGTGCCAGCAGTTTTCTGGACAGGGAGAACACTGAAGCTTTCTTT. Its translation is CASSFLDRENTEAFF.

This clone was observed once. The rearrangement joins TRBV19 to TRBJ2-1, with unresolved D. This CDR3 is built from 11 residues. V lost 5 bases and J lost 10, with 9 bases in between. The germline V gene encodes CDR1 LNHDA and CDR2 SQIVND (reference sequence). The CDR3 spells CASSHMGEQFF. The CDR3 coding sequence is TGTGCCAGTAGTCACATGGGCGAGCAGTTCTTC.